Only one count was recorded for the clone carrying this T cell receptor (beta chain). Antigen: not known. Using immunoSEQ multiplex PCR, the repertoire was profiled, and TCRdb retains in-frame clones only, with some absent. Of 90,000 to 140,000 clones in the sample, around 87% are singletons; the top ten hold roughly 4%. V was shortened by 3 bases and J by 10 bases, with 13 bases between the two germline ends. The CDR3 consists of 13 residues. CDR1 MGHRA and CDR2 YSYEKL come from the germline V gene. The sample belongs to a study of cytomegalovirus exposure and HLA in healthy donors. On the study more broadly: A subsequent analysis reported that the 95 to 150 validation repertoires were produced on the same platform that had also been used for the 666 first-cohort repertoires.

Broader study findings: A list of about 180 TCR beta chains associated with cytomegalovirus was given.

The sample consisted of PBMCs. This clonotype was obtained from a woman between 18 and 29 years old in good health and CMV-seropositive. V and J are TRBV4-1 and TRBJ2-1; D perhaps matches TRBD1 (6 bases). The DNA of the CDR3 is TGCGCCAGCAGCCAGCAAGTCGACAGGGAGCAGTTCTTC. This sequence encodes CASSQQVDREQFF.